These 10 T cell receptor beta chains originate from one sample sequenced in a study of synovial regulatory T cells in juvenile arthritis. Profiled with immunoSEQ multiplex PCR; TCRdb holds only in-frame clones, not every one. The table gives 9,000 to 10,000 clones; the top ten clones make up roughly 0.38% of it. What was sequenced was Treg cells from blood. Subset of the sample: remaining (HLA-DR-negative) circulating blood Treg cells. The receptors were gathered from a donor aged 2-30 years with juvenile idiopathic arthritis.

This sequence joins TRBV4-1 and TRBJ2-1; the D call from TCRdb, TRBD2, cannot be confirmed without DNA. CDR1 and CDR2 (germline): MGHRA, YSYEKL. This CDR3 comprises 18 residues. No DNA has been recorded. The CDR3 sequence is CASSQDRASGTLNNEQFF.

The V call is TRBV7-8, the J call TRBJ1-1. This CDR3 has 13 amino acids. DNA is not recorded here. CDR1 SGHVS and CDR2 FQNEAQ come from the germline V gene. Here the CDR3 reads CASSLGEGAEAFF.

The V gene is TRBV10-3, the J gene TRBJ1-2; the TCRdb call, TRBD1, lacks DNA for checking. Germline assignment: CDR1 ENHRY and CDR2 SYGVKD. CDR3 length: 16 residues. The nucleotide record is missing. CDR3 in amino acids: CAISLLSDRVMYGYTF.

The rearrangement joins TRBV27 to TRBJ2-3; TCRdb gives TRBD2 as the D gene, but with no DNA this cannot be confirmed. Per germline, CDR1 MNHEY and CDR2 SMNVEV (reference sequence). This CDR3 region has 14 residues. No DNA is given. CDR3 sequence reads: CASRVSGSPNTQYF.

The J gene is TRBJ1-1, the V gene TRBV5-6; the TRBD1 assignment by TCRdb is unverifiable without DNA. The CDR3 is made up of 16 amino acids. Only the protein is available. From germline, CDR1 is SGHDT and CDR2 YYEEEE. The CDR3 reads CASSLGGYRGNPEAFF. The full variable domain, rest sourced from reference TRBV5-6 and TRBJ1-1, is DAGVTQSPTHLIKTRGQQVTLRCSPKSGHDTVSWYQQALGQGPQFIFQYYEEEERQRGNFPDRFSGHQFPNYSSELNVNALLLGDSALYLCASSLGGYRGNPEAFFGQGTRLTVV.

The genes are TRBV11-3 and TRBJ2-1; the TCRdb D gene call, TRBD1, has no DNA to confirm it. The length of the CDR3 is 15 residues. No DNA sequence is on record. Germline-derived CDR1 and CDR2 are SGHNT and YENEEA. The CDR3 region is CASSSRQSSYNEQFF.

The V and J genes are TRBV6-6 and TRBJ1-1. The CDR3 loop spans 15 amino acids. A DNA sequence was not provided. Germline assignment: CDR1 MNHNY and CDR2 SVGAGI (reference sequence). CDR3 protein: CASSYPEARPTEAFF.

CDR3 region: CASSPSLAGVLRSYNEQFF. The chain carries TRBV18 and TRBJ2-1; with no DNA, the TCRdb D assignment of TRBD2 cannot be verified. The CDR3 covers 19 residues. Nucleotide data are not available. Germline lookup yields CDR1 KGHSH and CDR2 LQKENI.

CDR3: CSARVETQYF. The genes are TRBV20-1 and TRBJ2-5. The CDR3 is 10 residues long. The DNA sequence is not available. The V gene's germline CDR1 is DFQATT and CDR2 SNEGSKA (reference sequence).

The genes are TRBV4-1 and TRBJ2-3; TCRdb's D call of TRBD2 is untestable without DNA. Germline V gene data show CDR1 as MGHRA and CDR2 as YSYEKL. The CDR3 loop spans 16 amino acids. The nucleotide record is missing. The CDR3 loop reads CASSQDPTSGRDTQYF.